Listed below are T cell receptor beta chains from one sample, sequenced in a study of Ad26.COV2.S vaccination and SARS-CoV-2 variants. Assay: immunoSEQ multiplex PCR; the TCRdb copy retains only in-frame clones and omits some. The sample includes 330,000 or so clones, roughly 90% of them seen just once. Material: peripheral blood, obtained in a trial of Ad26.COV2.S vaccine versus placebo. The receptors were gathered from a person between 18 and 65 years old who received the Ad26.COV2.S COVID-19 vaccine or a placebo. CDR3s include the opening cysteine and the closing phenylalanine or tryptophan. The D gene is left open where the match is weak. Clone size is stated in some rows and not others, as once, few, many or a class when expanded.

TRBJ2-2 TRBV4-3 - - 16 TGCGCCAGCAGCCAAGGGGTCTCCCGAGGTACCGGGGAGCTGTTTTTT CASSQGVSRGTGELFF
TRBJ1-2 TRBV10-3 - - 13 TGTGCCATCGGCGTCAGGGGAAACTTCGGCTACACCTTC CAIGVRGNFGYTF
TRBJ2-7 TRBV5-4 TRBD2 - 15 TGTGCCAGCAGCGCCTCGACTAGCGGTTCCTACGAGCAGTACTTC CASSASTSGSYEQYF
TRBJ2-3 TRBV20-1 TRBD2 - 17 TGCAGTGCTAGTGTCCTGAGCGGGAGATCGCTTGGGGATACGCAGTATTTT CSASVLSGRSLGDTQYF
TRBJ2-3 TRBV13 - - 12 TGTGCCAGCAGCTCCTTAGGACAAGCGCAGTATTTT CASSSLGQAQYF
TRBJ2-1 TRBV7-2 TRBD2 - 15 TGTGCCAGCAGCTGGGGACTAGCGGGGGGGAATGAGCAGTTCTTC CASSWGLAGGNEQFF
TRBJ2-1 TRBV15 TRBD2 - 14 TGTGCCACCAGCGGTCGGGGGGATAGTAATGAGCAGTTCTTC CATSGRGDSNEQFF
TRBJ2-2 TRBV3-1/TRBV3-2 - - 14 TGTGCCAGCAGCCAAGAGGAGGGTGCCGGGGAGCTGTTTTTT CASSQEEGAGELFF
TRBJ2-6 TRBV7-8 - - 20 TGTGCCAGCAGCTTAGAAGGGGTGGGGGACTGGGCCTCTGGGGCCAACGTCCTGACTTTC CASSLEGVGDWASGANVLTF
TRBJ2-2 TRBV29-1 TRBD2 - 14 TGCAGCGTTGAAGGACTAGCGGGGGCCGGGGAGCTGTTTTTT CSVEGLAGAGELFF
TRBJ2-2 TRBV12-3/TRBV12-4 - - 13 TGTGCCAGCAGTTTAGGGGGACCCGGGGAGCTGTTTTTC CASSLGGPGELFF
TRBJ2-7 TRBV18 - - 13 TGTGCCAGCTCGCCCGGATTAAACGACGAGCAGTACTTC CASSPGLNDEQYF
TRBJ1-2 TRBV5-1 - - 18 TGCGCCAGCAGCTTTTACGCTCCAAGCGGACAGACGACTTATGGCTACACCTTC CASSFYAPSGQTTYGYTF
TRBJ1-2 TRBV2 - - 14 TGTGCCAGCACCAGGATGACAGTCGACTATGGCTACACCTTC CASTRMTVDYGYTF
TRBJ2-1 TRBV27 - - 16 TGTGCCAGCAGTTTACGTAGAGGACCGGCCTACAATGAGCAGTTCTTC CASSLRRGPAYNEQFF
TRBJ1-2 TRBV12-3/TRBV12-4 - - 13 TGTGCCAGCAGTTTACAGGAGATCTACGGCTACACCTTC CASSLQEIYGYTF
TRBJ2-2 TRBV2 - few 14 TGTGCCAGCTCTACAACAGGGAACACCGGGGAGCTGTTTTTT CASSTTGNTGELFF
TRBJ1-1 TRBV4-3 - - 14 TGCGCCAGCAGCCAGGGAGAAGAGGACACTGAAGCTTTCTTT CASSQGEEDTEAFF
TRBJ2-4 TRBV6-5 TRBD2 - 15 TGTGCCAGCAGCGATAGCGGGCTAGCCAAAAACATTCAGTACTTC CASSDSGLAKNIQYF
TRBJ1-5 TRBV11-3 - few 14 TGTGCCAGCAGCCCAGAGGACATTTATCAGCCCCAGCATTTT CASSPEDIYQPQHF
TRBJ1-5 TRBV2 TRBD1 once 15 TGTGCCAGCAAGACAGGGGGCGCGAGCAATCAGCCCCAGCATTTT CASKTGGASNQPQHF
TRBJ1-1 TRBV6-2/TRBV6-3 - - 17 TGTGCCAGCAGTTACGAAATCGGACCCGTCGAGAACACTGAAGCTTTCTTT CASSYEIGPVENTEAFF
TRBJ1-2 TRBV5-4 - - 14 TGTGCCAGCAGCGTTCCGGGGGGGACCCATCGCTACACCTTC CASSVPGGTHRYTF
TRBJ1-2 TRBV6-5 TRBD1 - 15 TGTGCCAGCAGACTGGGGACAGGAGACTCCTATGGCTACACCTTC CASRLGTGDSYGYTF
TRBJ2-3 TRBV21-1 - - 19 TGTGCCAGCAGCAAAATGAAGGGACTAGCGGCAATCTGCACAGATACGCAGTATTTT CASSKMKGLAAICTDTQYF
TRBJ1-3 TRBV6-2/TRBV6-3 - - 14 TGTGCCAGCAGCCGGCCGCCGTCTGGAAACACCATATATTTT CASSRPPSGNTIYF
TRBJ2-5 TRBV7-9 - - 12 TGTGCCAGCAGCTTAGACGGGGAGACCCAGTACTTC CASSLDGETQYF
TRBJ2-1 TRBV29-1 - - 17 TGCAGCGTTGGGGGGACCGTTGGAGGAGGTCCCTACAATGAGCAGTTCTTC CSVGGTVGGGPYNEQFF
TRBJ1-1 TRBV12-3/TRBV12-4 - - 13 TGTGCCAGCACCAAAGAGAAGTACACTGAAGCTTTCTTT CASTKEKYTEAFF
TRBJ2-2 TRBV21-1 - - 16 TGTGCCAGCAGCAAACGAGGGGGCGGGAACACCGGGGAGCTGTTTTTT CASSKRGGGNTGELFF
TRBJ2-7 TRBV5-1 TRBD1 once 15 TGCGCCAGCAGCCCTACCGGGACAGGGGGCTACGAGCAGTACTTC CASSPTGTGGYEQYF
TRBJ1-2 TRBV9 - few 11 TGTGCCAGCAGGGGACTGATGGGCTACACCTTC CASRGLMGYTF